This entry features one T cell receptor beta chain sequence. Trimming took 4 bases from V and 0 from J, leaving 23 bases between them. The CDR3 is made up of 19 amino acids. Germline CDR1 reads SGHRS; CDR2 reads YFSETQ. This sample stems from a study of blood T cell repertoires in COVID-19. The data were produced by immunoSEQ multiplex PCR, yet TCRdb's version contains in-frame clones alone and is incomplete. The sample lists about 89,000 clones; about 80% were seen once. The chain is built from TRBV5-1 and TRBJ2-1; perhaps TRBD2 as D (6 bases). The receptor's source is a man between 65 and 85 years old with acute or convalescent COVID-19. Material for sequencing was peripheral blood. The CDR3 loop is CASSLPGTRSLSSYNEQFF. As DNA, the CDR3 is TGCGCCAGCAGCCTCCCCGGGACTCGCTCCCTTAGCTCCTACAATGAGCAGTTCTTC. Full variable domain (rest looked up from reference TRBV5-1 and TRBJ2-1): KAGVTQTPRYLIKTRGQQVTLSCSPISGHRSVSWYQQTPGQGLQFLFEYFSETQRNKGNFPGRFSGRQFSNSRSEMNVSTLELGDSALYLCASSLPGTRSLSSYNEQFFGPGTRLTVL.